This entry lists 26 T cell receptor beta chains sequenced from one sample in a study of blood T cell repertoires in COVID-19. TCRdb keeps only in-frame clones here, not all; method: immunoSEQ multiplex PCR. The profile shows 150,000 to 200,000 clones, 80% to 85% of them singletons. What was sequenced was peripheral blood. These TCRs come from a woman between 40 and 55 years old with COVID-19, enrolled during active disease.

This clone has a handful of counts. J is TRBJ2-7 and V is TRBV3-1 (or the pseudogene TRBV3-2), with a tentative D call TRBD1 (6 bases). Germline CDR1 reads LGHDT; CDR2 reads YNNKEL (reference sequence). Trimming removed 3 bases from V and 4 bases from J, with 10 bases in between. The CDR3 runs 13 residues. In DNA, the CDR3 is TGTGCCAGCAGCCACAGGGGCCTATACGAGCAGTACTTC. Translated: CASSHRGLYEQYF.

V usage is TRBV28 and J usage is TRBJ2-5; TRBD1 is a possible D gene (6 bases). Germline loops: CDR1 MDHEN, CDR2 SYDVKM. Trimming cost V 10 bases and J 1 base, with 13 bases left between them. CDR3 length: 13 amino acids. CDR3 coding DNA: TGTGCCATTACCCAGACAGGCCAAGAGACCCAGTACTTC. It codes for CAITQTGQETQYF.

The chain couples TRBV28 to TRBJ2-3; 10 nucleotides align to TRBD2. The germline V gene encodes CDR1 MDHEN and CDR2 SYDVKM. The CDR3 sequence is 14 residues long. V shed 6 bases, J shed 9 bases, and the junction held 9 bases outside the gene matches. The CDR3 reads CASRPGLAVTTQYF. Here the CDR3 DNA reads TGTGCCAGCAGACCCGGACTAGCGGTAACCACGCAGTATTTT.

This chain connects TRBV21-1 to TRBJ1-1. TRBV21-1 has pseudogene status. CDR3 size: 12 residues. This CDR3 reads CASSKEEGRVFF. As DNA, the CDR3 is TGTGCCAGCAGCAAAGAGGAGGGGAGAGTTTTCTTT.

The chain carries TRBV5-1 and TRBJ1-2, with 7 bases matching TRBD1. This CDR3 has 16 residues. Germline V gene sequence: CDR1 SGHRS, CDR2 YFSETQ. Unmatched junction bases numbered 19, after V lost 6 bases and J lost 8 bases. As DNA, the CDR3 is TGCGCCAGCACGCCCAAAGCCGCTAGACAGGGTTCCGGCTACACCTTC. This sequence encodes CASTPKAARQGSGYTF.

V usage is TRBV28 and J usage is TRBJ1-2, with a weak D call TRBD1 (6 bases). With 5 bases removed from V and 4 bases from J, the gap between germline ends came to 17 bases. The CDR3 is made up of 15 amino acids. Germline V CDR1 and CDR2: MDHEN, SYDVKM. For the CDR3, the DNA is TGTGCCAGCAGTCTACGACAGGCGTTAAGCTATGGCTACACCTTC. Translating gives CASSLRQALSYGYTF.

The J gene is TRBJ2-3, the V gene TRBV6-1; tentatively, D is TRBD1 (6 bases). The CDR3 loop spans 14 amino acids. Trimming stripped 3 bases from V and 2 bases from J, with 9 bases between. Germline V CDR1 and CDR2: MNHNS, SASEGT. CDR3 in amino acids: CASSEGAHTDTQYF. The CDR3 region has the DNA TGTGCCAGCAGTGAGGGGGCGCACACAGATACGCAGTATTTT.

The chain couples TRBV28 to TRBJ2-7; no firm D call. This CDR3 spans 10 amino acids. The germline V gene encodes CDR1 MDHEN and CDR2 SYDVKM. V gave up 3 bases and J gave up 6 bases, with 3 bases separating them. CDR3 amino acids: CASSFGEQYF. The CDR3 DNA reads TGTGCCAGCAGTTTCGGCGAGCAGTACTTC.

The chain is built from TRBV28 and TRBJ1-4; 9 nucleotides match TRBD1. V shed 6 bases and J 6 bases; nucleotides not matched to a gene: 8. Germline V gene data show CDR1 as MDHEN and CDR2 as SYDVKM. CDR3 length: 15 residues. The CDR3 nucleotides read TGTGCCAGCAGGGGAAGACAGGGGGTTGATGAAAAACTGTTTTTT. This codes for CASRGRQGVDEKLFF.

The J gene is TRBJ1-3, the V gene TRBV7-2, with D unresolved. Trimming removed 6 bases from V and 0 bases from J, with 9 bases in between. The CDR3 length is 14 residues. CDR1 and CDR2 (germline): SGHTA, FQGNSA. The chain's CDR3 is CASRPRGSGNTIYF. The CDR3 nucleotides are TGTGCCAGCAGACCCCGCGGCTCTGGAAACACCATATATTTT.

The sample holds a few counts of this clone. This chain uses TRBV19 with TRBJ1-5; 7 nucleotides align to TRBD1. The V segment lost 8 bases and the J segment 5 bases; nucleotides outside the gene matches: 9. Germline V gives CDR1 LNHDA, CDR2 SQIVND (reference sequence). The CDR3 is 14 amino acids. CDR3 DNA: TGTGCCAGTCAGCACGGGACAGCCTATCAGCCCCAGCATTTT. Its protein product is CASQHGTAYQPQHF. Using reference TRBV19 and TRBJ1-5 for the parts outside the CDR3, the full variable domain is DGGITQSPKYLFRKEGQNVTLSCEQNLNHDAMYWYRQDPGQGLRLIYYSQIVNDFQKGDIAEGYSVSREKKESFPLTVTSAQKNPTAFYLCASQHGTAYQPQHFGDGTRLSIL.

This chain uses TRBV10-1 with TRBJ1-1; D call uncertain. The V end was cut by 3 bases, the J end by 8 bases, with 10 bases between. From germline, CDR1 is WNHNN and CDR2 SYGVQD (reference sequence). The CDR3 is made up of 12 amino acids. The CDR3 DNA sequence: TGCGCCAGCAGTGATCGGTCCCGGGAAGCTTTCTTT. Translation gives CASSDRSREAFF.

Worth noting for this clone: Other DNA sequences in this specimen translate into the identical CDR3. The chain carries TRBV27 and TRBJ1-2; D is perhaps TRBD1 (5 bases). Germline V CDR1 and CDR2: MNHEY, SMNVEV (reference sequence). This CDR3 comprises 13 residues. Trimming cost V 5 bases and J 8 bases, with 15 bases left between them. The CDR3, as DNA: TGTGCCAGCAGTCTGCTATCGGGGGAGGGCTACACCTTC. This sequence encodes CASSLLSGEGYTF.

V usage is TRBV15 and J usage is TRBJ1-2, with TRBD1 identical over 11 bases. This CDR3 spans 18 amino acids. The germline V gene encodes CDR1 LNHNV and CDR2 YYDKDF (reference sequence). V trimming: 5 bases; J trimming: 8 bases; junction bases outside the gene matches: 19. The CDR3 protein is CATSSRDRGIPGDGGYTF. Written as DNA, the CDR3 is TGTGCCACCAGCTCCCGGGACAGGGGGATTCCGGGAGACGGGGGCTACACCTTC.

This chain uses TRBV7-9 with TRBJ2-3, with a possible D match to TRBD2 (5 bases). With 5 bases removed from V and 6 bases from J, the gap between germline ends came to 12 bases. This CDR3 comprises 13 residues. Looked up from germline, CDR1 is SEHNR and CDR2 is FQNEAQ (reference sequence). The CDR3 nucleotides read TGTGCCAGCAGCCCCCCCCGAGGGGATACGCAGTATTTT. The encoded protein is CASSPPRGDTQYF.

The V gene is TRBV19, the J gene TRBJ1-5, with a possible D match to TRBD1 (5 bases). The CDR3 covers 15 residues. The germline V gene encodes CDR1 LNHDA and CDR2 SQIVND (reference sequence). Trimming removed 1 base at V and 1 base at J, with 8 bases between. The CDR3 reads CASSIVAGSNQPQHF. The CDR3 region has the DNA TGTGCCAGTAGTATAGTTGCAGGGAGCAATCAGCCCCAGCATTTT. The entire variable domain, with the rest obtained from reference TRBV19 and TRBJ1-5, is as follows: DGGITQSPKYLFRKEGQNVTLSCEQNLNHDAMYWYRQDPGQGLRLIYYSQIVNDFQKGDIAEGYSVSREKKESFPLTVTSAQKNPTAFYLCASSIVAGSNQPQHFGDGTRLSIL.

This clone was detected many times. The chain recombines TRBV7-9 with TRBJ1-5, with 7 bases lining up with TRBD1. V lost 5 bases to trimming and J lost 1 base; unmatched junction nucleotides: 2. The CDR3 covers 14 residues. Germline V gives CDR1 SEHNR, CDR2 FQNEAQ (reference sequence). The CDR3 sequence: CASSRDSSNQPQHF. The CDR3 DNA reads as TGTGCCAGCAGCAGGGACAGCAGCAATCAGCCCCAGCATTTT. Drawing the rest from reference TRBV7-9 and TRBJ1-5, the complete variable domain is DTGVSQNPRHKITKRGQNVTFRCDPISEHNRLYWYRQTLGQGPEFLTYFQNEAQLEKSRLLSDRFSAERPKGSFSTLEIQRTEQGDSAMYLCASSRDSSNQPQHFGDGTRLSIL.

V is TRBV9 and J is TRBJ2-7, with 7 bases lining up with TRBD2. V gave up 0 bases and J gave up 3 bases; unmatched junction bases: 6. The CDR3 covers 15 residues. CDR1 SGDLS and CDR2 YYNGEE come from the germline V gene. The CDR3 bases are TGTGCCAGCAGCGTAGAAAGGGAGGGGAACTACGAGCAGTACTTC. Amino acids: CASSVEREGNYEQYF.

The rearrangement joins TRBV7-8 to TRBJ1-2, with no clear D. Germline V gene lookup returns CDR1 SGHVS and CDR2 FQNEAQ. V was cut by 6 bases and J by 4 bases, with 18 bases left in between. The CDR3 contains 15 residues. CDR3 amino acids: CASSSLGLSGYGYTF. CDR3 in DNA: TGTGCCAGCAGTTCTCTCGGACTCTCGGGCTATGGCTACACCTTC.

This chain joins TRBV29-1 and TRBJ1-2; TRBD1 matches 7 bases. Germline V gives CDR1 SQVTM, CDR2 ANQGSEA. The CDR3 has 13 amino acids. The V and J ends lost 5 bases and 0 bases, in that order; junction bases with no gene match: 3. The DNA for the CDR3 is TGCAGCGTTCAGGGGGTGACTAACTATGGCTACACCTTC. Encoded protein: CSVQGVTNYGYTF. Filled out from reference TRBV29-1 and TRBJ1-2, the complete variable domain reads SAVISQKPSRDICQRGTSLTIQCQVDSQVTMMFWYRQQPGQSLTLIATANQGSEATYESGFVIDKFPISRPNLTFSTLTVSNMSPEDSSIYLCSVQGVTNYGYTFGSGTRLTVV.

The V gene is TRBV29-1, the J gene TRBJ2-3; D may be TRBD2 (6 bases). Germline-derived CDR1 and CDR2 are SQVTM and ANQGSEA. CDR3 length: 14 amino acids. V was pared by 3 bases and J by 3 bases, with 13 bases between. CDR3: CSVDPGGPTDTQYF. The CDR3 bases are TGCAGCGTTGACCCCGGAGGGCCTACAGATACGCAGTATTTT.

The V call is TRBV7-9, the J call TRBJ1-3; D gene ambiguous. This CDR3 has 16 amino acids. The V gene lost 0 bases and the J gene lost 0 bases, with 9 bases spanning the gap. Germline values: CDR1 SEHNR, CDR2 FQNEAQ (reference sequence). This CDR3 is CASSLAGWASGNTIYF. DNA for the CDR3: TGTGCCAGCAGCTTAGCAGGCTGGGCCTCTGGAAACACCATATATTTT.

The CDR3 reads CASSRQAATQYF. In DNA, the CDR3 is TGTGCCAGCAGCCGACAGGCTGCGACCCAGTACTTC. V is TRBV3-1 (or the pseudogene TRBV3-2) and J is TRBJ2-5; the D gene is possibly TRBD1 (6 bases). From germline, CDR1 is LGHDT and CDR2 YNNKEL (reference sequence). V gave up 4 bases and J gave up 7 bases, with 10 bases separating them. This CDR3 region has 12 residues.

This clone was observed a few times. The gene calls are TRBV6-5 and TRBJ1-1; the D gene is possibly TRBD1 (5 bases). This CDR3 region has 14 residues. With 6 bases removed from V and 4 bases from J, the gap between germline ends came to 15 bases. Germline-derived CDR1 and CDR2 are MNHEY and SVGAGI. CDR3 DNA: TGTGCCAGCAGCCTACAGGACCCGAGCACTGAAGCTTTCTTT. Translating gives CASSLQDPSTEAFF.

The chain combines TRBV29-1 with TRBJ2-3, with a weak D call TRBD2 (6 bases). V shed 7 bases and J shed 2 bases, with 19 bases lying between them. CDR1 and CDR2 from the germline V gene are SQVTM and ANQGSEA. The CDR3 totals 15 residues. CDR3 loop: CSAPFSAGSTDTQYF. CDR3 sequence (DNA): TGCAGCGCTCCGTTTAGTGCGGGGTCCACAGATACGCAGTATTTT.

The rearrangement joins TRBV5-4 to TRBJ2-2; 9 bases align to TRBD1. The germline V gene encodes CDR1 SGHNT and CDR2 YYREEE (reference sequence). V shed 2 bases and J 5 bases; nucleotides not matched to a gene: 1. This CDR3 comprises 14 residues. The CDR3 DNA reads as TGTGCCAGCAGCTTTGGGACAGGGACCGGGGAGCTGTTTTTT. This gives the protein CASSFGTGTGELFF.